This note documents a single T cell receptor beta chain sequence. This clonotype was found a few times. It lacks a known antigen. Per-base quality was not reported, and no clone a single base away is much larger than it. All donors were healthy Caucasians. Three pairs of female monozygotic twins, all aged 18 to 29 years, were included in the twin cohort. Peripheral blood mononuclear cells were the source from which RNA for the TCR libraries was isolated. Preparation of the library involved 5' RACE. Sequencing relied on an Illumina HiSeq 2000. A universal primer binding site was introduced by template switching, and a unique molecular identifier was present in the final cDNA, enabling accurate counting of TCR cDNA molecules. First-strand cDNA for TCR alpha and beta chains was synthesized from specific primers in the conserved constant-segment region. To control for contamination, every cDNA library carried two barcodes: a SMART-Mk sample barcode plus Illumina barcodes. TruSeq adapter sequences along with Illumina sample barcodes were introduced in two successive PCR steps. The Illumina HiSeq platform was used with custom primers to sequence TCR alpha and beta cDNA libraries. As for the original processing: Unique molecular identifiers were extracted from raw reads with MiGEC, and CDR3 positions were determined with MiXCR. For each individual, recombination models were inferred using an EM algorithm with the repgenHMM and IGoR tools. Shared clonotype analysis was performed with the tcR package in R, normalizing sharing by the product of cloneset sizes. To study raw recombination without the effects of thymic and clonal selection, out-of-frame nonproductive sequences were analyzed. Using fastp at Q25 and MiXCR, TCRdb reprocessed the public reads and kept productive beta chains. Each entry merges the rows of one CDR3 protein and shows their most common DNA and genes. The V and J calls here are based on TCRdb, not the publication. Present in this sample are 600,000 to 700,000 distinct CDR3 sequences, less than 25% of which were seen just once. Of the sample, around 4.4% is held by the ten largest clones.

The record originates from a study of identical twins (dated by TCRdb to the mid-2010s). As for the study more broadly: TCR alpha and beta repertoires from monozygotic twins, unrelated adults of various ages and cord blood were deep-sequenced to test whether fetal clonotypes persist. Replicate twin experiments were performed at different times using different library preparation protocols to rule out contamination. Findings and caveats that apply to the study as a whole: Compared with coincidental sharing between unrelated individuals, out-of-frame TCR alpha sequences shared between twins showed an excess of sequences with low generation probability. Invariant T cells such as MAIT and iNKT could partly confound zero-insertion analyses, although diverse VJ usage argued against such confounding for most clonotypes. Because the same donors could not be followed over many years, the conclusions relied on cross-sectional statistical analysis. In monozygotic twins, out-of-frame TCR alpha sharing was systematically underestimated by recombination models, although the models agreed with sharing between unrelated individuals. Fewer insertions were carried by abundant cord blood beta clonotypes; a weaker similar trend was observed in young adult naive repertoires, while no such trend was observed in memory repertoires. In beta out-of-frame sequences, excess twin sharing was weaker, because having fewer shared sequences lowered the signal-to-noise ratio.

Taken from cysteine to phenylalanine, the CDR3 has 13 residues. Here the CDR3 DNA is all that survives: 39 bases in frame from base 1. A distance of 9 bases separates the germline ends of V and J, which lose 5 bases and 4 bases respectively. The germline V gene gives CDR1 as MNHNS and CDR2 as SASEGT. The sample also formed part of further work on T cells expressing NK-cell markers. Per the second study: Seven or eight donors provided sorted CD3+CD56+NKG2C+, CD3+CD56+NKG2C- and CD3+CD56-NKG2C+ T-cell subsets, whose TCR beta-chain repertoires were profiled. Of the eight sequenced donors, seven were found to be HCMV-seropositive and one was found to be HCMV-seronegative. In several experiments an anti-gammadeltaTCR antibody was added to restrict sorting to alphabetaTCR-expressing T cells. In five to seven donors, the dominant CD3+CD56+NKG2C+ clonotypes were found to rank among the top 10 CD8+ clonotypes and to make up roughly 1.0-7.0% of CD8+ T cells. Those dominant clonotypes were again the most abundant among CD3+CD56-NKG2C+ cells in a few donors, at about 25-60.1%. It remained unclear whether the expanded NKG2C-expressing T cell clones were specific for HCMV antigens. All eight donors whose samples were sequenced were randomly selected healthy volunteers, three of them men and five women. HCMV-specific IgG was detected in serum with a commercial ELISA kit to determine HCMV serostatus. For about 6 donors, bulk peripheral blood T-cell repertoires were additionally sequenced from unsorted PBMC. MIGEC handled demultiplexing of the reads and grouping by UMI, while MiTCR was used to assemble and quantify clonotypes. To remove erroneous sequences, TCR cDNA sequences were retained only when supported by two or more reads. The tcR package was used for downstream repertoire analysis, and clonotypes were matched across fractions by CDR3 nucleotide sequence plus V segment. VDJmatch was used to annotate antigen specificity against VDJdb, with one amino acid substitution in CDR3 allowed.

Sequencing was done on a sample of PBMCs. This receptor was obtained from a woman younger than 30 in good health. The sequence links TRBV6-1 to TRBJ2-1, with the identity of the D gene unclear. CDR3 region: CASSTRQYNEQFF. The DNA is as follows: TGTGCCAGCAGTACCCGTCAGTACAATGAGCAGTTCTTC.